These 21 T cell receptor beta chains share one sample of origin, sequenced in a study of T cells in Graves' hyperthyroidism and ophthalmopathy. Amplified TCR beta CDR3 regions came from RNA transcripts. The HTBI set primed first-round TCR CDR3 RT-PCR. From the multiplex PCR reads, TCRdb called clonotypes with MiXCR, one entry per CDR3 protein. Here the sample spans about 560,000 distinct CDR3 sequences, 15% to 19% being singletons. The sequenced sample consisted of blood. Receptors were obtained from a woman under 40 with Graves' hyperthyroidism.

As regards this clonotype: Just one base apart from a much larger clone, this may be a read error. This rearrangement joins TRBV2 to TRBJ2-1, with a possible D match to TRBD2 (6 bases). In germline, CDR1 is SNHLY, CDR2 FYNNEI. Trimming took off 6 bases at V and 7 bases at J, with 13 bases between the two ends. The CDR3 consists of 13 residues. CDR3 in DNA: TGTGCCAGCAGCCCCGCCGGAGGGAATGAGCAGTTCTTC. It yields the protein CASSPAGGNEQFF. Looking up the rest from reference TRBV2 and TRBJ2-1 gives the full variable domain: EPEVTQTPSHQVTQMGQEVILRCVPISNHLYFYWYRQILGQKVEFLVSFYNNEISEKSEIFDDQFSVERPDGSNFTLKIRSTKLEDSAMYFCASSPAGGNEQFFGPGTRLTVL.

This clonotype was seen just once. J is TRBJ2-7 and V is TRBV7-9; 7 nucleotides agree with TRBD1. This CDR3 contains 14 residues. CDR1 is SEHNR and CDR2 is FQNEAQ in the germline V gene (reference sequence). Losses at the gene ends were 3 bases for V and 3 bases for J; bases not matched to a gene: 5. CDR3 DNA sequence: TGTGCCAGCAGCTTCATCGGGACAGACTACGAGCAGTACTTC. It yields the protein CASSFIGTDYEQYF.

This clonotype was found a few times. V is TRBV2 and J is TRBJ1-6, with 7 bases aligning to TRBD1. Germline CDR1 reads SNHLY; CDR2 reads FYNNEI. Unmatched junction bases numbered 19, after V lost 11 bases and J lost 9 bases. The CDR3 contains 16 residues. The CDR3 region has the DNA TGTGCCGTGGGGGGCAGCGCATCATCAGGGGGTTCACCCCTCCACTTT. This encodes CAVGGSASSGGSPLHF.

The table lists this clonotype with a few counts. The CDR3 protein is CASSAFTSLPLSGANVLTF. In nucleotides, the CDR3 is TGTGCCAGCAGCGCCTTCACTAGCTTACCCCTCTCTGGGGCCAACGTCCTGACTTTC. The chain recombines TRBV9 with TRBJ2-6; TRBD2 might be the D (6 bases). Germline V gene data show CDR1 as SGDLS and CDR2 as YYNGEE. The CDR3 extends over 19 amino acids. Deletions cut 3 bases from V and 0 bases from J, with 19 bases between.

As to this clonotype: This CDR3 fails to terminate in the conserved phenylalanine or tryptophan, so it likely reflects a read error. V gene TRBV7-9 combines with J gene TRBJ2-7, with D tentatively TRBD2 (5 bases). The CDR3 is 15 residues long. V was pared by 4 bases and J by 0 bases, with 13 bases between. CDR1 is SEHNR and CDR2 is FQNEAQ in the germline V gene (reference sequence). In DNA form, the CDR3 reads TGTGCCAGCAGCTCAGGTGTAGCGAGCTCCTACGAGCAGTACCTC. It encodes CASSSGVASSYEQYL.

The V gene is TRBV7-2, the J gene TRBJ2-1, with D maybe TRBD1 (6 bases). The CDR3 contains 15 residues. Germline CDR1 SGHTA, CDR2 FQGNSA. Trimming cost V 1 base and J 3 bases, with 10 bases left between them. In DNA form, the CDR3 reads TGTGCCAGCAGCTTAGGAGGACAGTTCTACAATGAGCAGTTCTTC. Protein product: CASSLGGQFYNEQFF.

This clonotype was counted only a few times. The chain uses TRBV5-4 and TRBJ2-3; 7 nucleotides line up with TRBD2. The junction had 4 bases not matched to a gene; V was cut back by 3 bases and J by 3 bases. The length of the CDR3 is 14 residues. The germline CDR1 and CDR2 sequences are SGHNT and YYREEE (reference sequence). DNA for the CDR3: TGTGCCAGCAGCTACGGACTAGTAACAGATACGCAGTATTTT. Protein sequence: CASSYGLVTDTQYF. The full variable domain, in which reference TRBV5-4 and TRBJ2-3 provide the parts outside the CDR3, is ETGVTQSPTHLIKTRGQQVTLRCSSQSGHNTVSWYQQALGQGPQFIFQYYREEENGRGNFPPRFSGLQFPNYSSELNVNALELDDSALYLCASSYGLVTDTQYFGPGTRLTVL.

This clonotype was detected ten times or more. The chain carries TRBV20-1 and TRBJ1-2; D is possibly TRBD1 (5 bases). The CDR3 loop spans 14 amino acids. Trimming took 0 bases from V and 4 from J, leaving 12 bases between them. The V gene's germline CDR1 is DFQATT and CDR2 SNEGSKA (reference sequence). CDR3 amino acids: CSAREGGKGYGYTF. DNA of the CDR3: TGCAGTGCTAGAGAGGGGGGAAAGGGCTATGGCTACACCTTC.

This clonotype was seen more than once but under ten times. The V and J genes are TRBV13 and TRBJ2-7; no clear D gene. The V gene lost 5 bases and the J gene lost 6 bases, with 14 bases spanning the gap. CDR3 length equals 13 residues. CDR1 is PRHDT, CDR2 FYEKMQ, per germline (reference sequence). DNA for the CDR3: TGTGCCAGCAGCACCGTCACACGGCGCGAGCAGTACTTC. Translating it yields CASSTVTRREQYF.

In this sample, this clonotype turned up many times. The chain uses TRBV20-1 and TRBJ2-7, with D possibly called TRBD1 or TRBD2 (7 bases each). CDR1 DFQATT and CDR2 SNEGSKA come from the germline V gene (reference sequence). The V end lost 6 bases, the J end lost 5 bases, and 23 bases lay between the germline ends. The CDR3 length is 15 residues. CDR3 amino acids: CSAERGRESMNEQYF. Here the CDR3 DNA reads TGCAGTGCGGAGAGGGGGCGGGAGTCTATGAACGAGCAGTACTTC.

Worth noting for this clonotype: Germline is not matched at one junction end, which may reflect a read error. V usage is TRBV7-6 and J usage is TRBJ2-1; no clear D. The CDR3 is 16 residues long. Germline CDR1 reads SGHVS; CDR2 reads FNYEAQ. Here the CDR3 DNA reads TGTGCCAGCAGCCCCCGGACGGAGAGCTCCTACAATGAGCAGCTCTTC. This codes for CASSPRTESSYNEQLF.

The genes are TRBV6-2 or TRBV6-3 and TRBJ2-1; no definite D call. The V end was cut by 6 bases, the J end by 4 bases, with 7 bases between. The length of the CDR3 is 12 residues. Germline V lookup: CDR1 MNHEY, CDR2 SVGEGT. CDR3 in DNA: TGTGCCAGCAGGGTCATGTACAATGAGCAGTTCTTC. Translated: CASRVMYNEQFF.

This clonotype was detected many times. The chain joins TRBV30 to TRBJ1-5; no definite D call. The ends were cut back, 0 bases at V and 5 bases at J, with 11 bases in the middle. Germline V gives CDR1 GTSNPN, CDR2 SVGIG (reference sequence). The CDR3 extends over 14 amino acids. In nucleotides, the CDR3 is TGTGCCTGGAGTGTAAGTAGACTAGATCAGCCCCAGCATTTT. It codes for CAWSVSRLDQPQHF.

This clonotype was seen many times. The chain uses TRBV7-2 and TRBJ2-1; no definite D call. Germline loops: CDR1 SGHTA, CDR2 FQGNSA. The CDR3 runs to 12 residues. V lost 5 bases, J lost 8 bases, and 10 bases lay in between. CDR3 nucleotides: TGTGCCAGCAGCCCTAGAATCGATGAGCAGTTCTTC. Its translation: CASSPRIDEQFF.

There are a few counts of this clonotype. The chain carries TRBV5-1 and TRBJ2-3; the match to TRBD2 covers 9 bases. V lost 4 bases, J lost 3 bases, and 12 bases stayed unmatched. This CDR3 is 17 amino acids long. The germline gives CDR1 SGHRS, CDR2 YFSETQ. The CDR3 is CASSPTGSGRKTDTQYF. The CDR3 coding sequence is TGCGCCAGCAGCCCGACAGGGAGCGGGAGGAAGACAGATACGCAGTATTTT.

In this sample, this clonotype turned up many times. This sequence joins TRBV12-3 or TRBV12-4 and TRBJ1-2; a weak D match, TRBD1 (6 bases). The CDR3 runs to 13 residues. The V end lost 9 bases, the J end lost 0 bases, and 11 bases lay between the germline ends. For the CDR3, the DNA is TGTGCCAGTCGGGACACCACTAACTATGGCTACACCTTC. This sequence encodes CASRDTTNYGYTF.

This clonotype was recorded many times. As DNA, the CDR3 is TGTGCCAGCAGTGATAGCCTAGCGGGAGTCAATGAGCAGTTCTTC. Protein: CASSDSLAGVNEQFF. The gene calls are TRBV2 and TRBJ2-1; 10 bases match TRBD2. Germline trimming cut 3 bases from V and 6 bases from J; bases unmatched to any gene: 5. The CDR3 is 15 amino acids. The germline V gene encodes CDR1 SNHLY and CDR2 FYNNEI. The full variable domain, completed using reference TRBV2 and TRBJ2-1, is EPEVTQTPSHQVTQMGQEVILRCVPISNHLYFYWYRQILGQKVEFLVSFYNNEISEKSEIFDDQFSVERPDGSNFTLKIRSTKLEDSAMYFCASSDSLAGVNEQFFGPGTRLTVL.

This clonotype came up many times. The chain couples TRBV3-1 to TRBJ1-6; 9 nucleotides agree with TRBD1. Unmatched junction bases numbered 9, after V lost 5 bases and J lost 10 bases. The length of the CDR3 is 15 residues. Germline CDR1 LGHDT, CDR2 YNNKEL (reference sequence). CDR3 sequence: CASSKNRGRDSPLHF. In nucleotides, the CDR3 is TGTGCCAGCAGCAAAAACAGGGGGCGCGACTCACCCCTCCACTTT.

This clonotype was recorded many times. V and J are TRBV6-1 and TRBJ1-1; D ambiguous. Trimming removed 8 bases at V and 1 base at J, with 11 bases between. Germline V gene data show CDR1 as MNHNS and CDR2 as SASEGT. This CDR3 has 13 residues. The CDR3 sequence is CASDDMQNTEAFF. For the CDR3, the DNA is TGTGCCAGCGATGATATGCAGAACACTGAAGCTTTCTTT.

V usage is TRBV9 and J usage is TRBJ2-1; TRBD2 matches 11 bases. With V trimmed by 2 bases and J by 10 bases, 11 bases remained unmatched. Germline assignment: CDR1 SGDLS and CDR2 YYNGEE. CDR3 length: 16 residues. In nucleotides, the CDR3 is TGTGCCAGCAGCGTTATAGCGGGAGGGCCAAGCCTCGAGCAGTTCTTC. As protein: CASSVIAGGPSLEQFF.

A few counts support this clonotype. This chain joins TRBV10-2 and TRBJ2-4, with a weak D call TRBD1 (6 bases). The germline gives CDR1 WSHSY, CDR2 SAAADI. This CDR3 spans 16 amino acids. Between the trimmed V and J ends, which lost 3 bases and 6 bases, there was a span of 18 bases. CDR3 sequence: CASSEPTVLRGNIQYF. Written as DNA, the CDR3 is TGCGCCAGCAGTGAACCGACAGTCCTCAGGGGAAACATTCAGTACTTC.